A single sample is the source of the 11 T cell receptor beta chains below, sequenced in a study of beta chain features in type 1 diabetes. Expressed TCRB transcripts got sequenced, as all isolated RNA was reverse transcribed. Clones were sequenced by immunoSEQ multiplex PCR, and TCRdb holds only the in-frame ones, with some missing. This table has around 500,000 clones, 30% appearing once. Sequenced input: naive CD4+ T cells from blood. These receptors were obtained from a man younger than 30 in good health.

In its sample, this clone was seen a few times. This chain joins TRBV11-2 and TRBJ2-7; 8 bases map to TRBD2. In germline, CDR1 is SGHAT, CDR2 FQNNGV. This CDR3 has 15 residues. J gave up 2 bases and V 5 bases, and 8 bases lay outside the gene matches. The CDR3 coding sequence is TGTGCCAGCAGCCCAGGCGGGGGGCAAACCTACGAGCAGTACTTC. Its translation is CASSPGGGQTYEQYF.

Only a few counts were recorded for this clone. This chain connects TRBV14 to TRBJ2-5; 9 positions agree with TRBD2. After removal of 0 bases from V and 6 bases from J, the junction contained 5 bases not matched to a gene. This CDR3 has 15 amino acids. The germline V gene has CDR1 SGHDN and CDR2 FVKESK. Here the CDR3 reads CASSQDWTSVKTQYF. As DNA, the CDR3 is TGTGCCAGCAGCCAAGATTGGACTAGCGTAAAGACCCAGTACTTC.

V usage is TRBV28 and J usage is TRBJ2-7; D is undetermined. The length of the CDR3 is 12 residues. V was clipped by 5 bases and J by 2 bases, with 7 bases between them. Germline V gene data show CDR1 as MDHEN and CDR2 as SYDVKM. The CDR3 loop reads CASSTPPYEQYF. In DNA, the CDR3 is TGTGCCAGCAGTACTCCCCCCTACGAGCAGTACTTC.

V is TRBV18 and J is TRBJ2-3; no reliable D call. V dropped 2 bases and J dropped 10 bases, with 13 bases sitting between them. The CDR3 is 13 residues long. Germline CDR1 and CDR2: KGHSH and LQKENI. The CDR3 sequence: CASSPGDGFSQYF. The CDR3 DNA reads TGTGCCAGCTCACCAGGTGACGGGTTTTCGCAGTATTTT.

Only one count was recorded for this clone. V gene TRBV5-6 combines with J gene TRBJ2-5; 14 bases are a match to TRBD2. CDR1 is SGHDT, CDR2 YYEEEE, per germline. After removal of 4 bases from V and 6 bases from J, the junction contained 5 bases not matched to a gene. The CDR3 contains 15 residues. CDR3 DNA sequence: TGTGCCAGCAGCATTGGACTAGCGGGAGGACAGACCCAGTACTTC. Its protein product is CASSIGLAGGQTQYF. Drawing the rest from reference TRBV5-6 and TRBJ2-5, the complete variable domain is DAGVTQSPTHLIKTRGQQVTLRCSPKSGHDTVSWYQQALGQGPQFIFQYYEEEERQRGNFPDRFSGHQFPNYSSELNVNALLLGDSALYLCASSIGLAGGQTQYFGPGTRLLVL.

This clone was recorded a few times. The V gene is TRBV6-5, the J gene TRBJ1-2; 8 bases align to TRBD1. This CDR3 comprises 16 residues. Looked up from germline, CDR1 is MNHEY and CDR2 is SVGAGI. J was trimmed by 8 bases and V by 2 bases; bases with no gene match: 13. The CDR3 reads CASSYEDPGQGRGYTF. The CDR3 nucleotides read TGTGCCAGCAGTTACGAGGACCCCGGACAGGGAAGGGGCTACACCTTC.

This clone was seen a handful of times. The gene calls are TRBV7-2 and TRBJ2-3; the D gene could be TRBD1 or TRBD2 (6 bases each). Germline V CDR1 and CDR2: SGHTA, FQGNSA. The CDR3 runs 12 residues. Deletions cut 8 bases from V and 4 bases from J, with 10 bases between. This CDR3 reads CASRGQPDTQYF. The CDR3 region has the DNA TGTGCCAGCCGGGGGCAGCCAGATACGCAGTATTTT.

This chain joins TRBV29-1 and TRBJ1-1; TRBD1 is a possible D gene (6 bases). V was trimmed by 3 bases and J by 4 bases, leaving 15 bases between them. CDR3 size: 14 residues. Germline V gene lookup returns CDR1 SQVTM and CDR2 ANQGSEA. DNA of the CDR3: TGCAGCGTTGACTTACCAGGGGTGGCCACTGAAGCTTTCTTT. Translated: CSVDLPGVATEAFF.

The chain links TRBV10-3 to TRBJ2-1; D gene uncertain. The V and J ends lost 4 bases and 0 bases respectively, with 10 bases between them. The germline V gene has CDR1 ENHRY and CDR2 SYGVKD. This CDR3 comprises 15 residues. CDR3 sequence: CAISVSYSSYNEQFF. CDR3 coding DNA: TGTGCCATCAGTGTTTCGTACAGCTCCTACAATGAGCAGTTCTTC.

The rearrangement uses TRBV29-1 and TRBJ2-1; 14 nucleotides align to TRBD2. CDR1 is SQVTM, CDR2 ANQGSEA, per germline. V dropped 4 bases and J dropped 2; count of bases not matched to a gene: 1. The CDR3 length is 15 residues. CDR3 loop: CSVGTSGRPYNEQFF. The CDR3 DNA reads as TGCAGCGTTGGGACTAGCGGGAGGCCCTACAATGAGCAGTTCTTC.

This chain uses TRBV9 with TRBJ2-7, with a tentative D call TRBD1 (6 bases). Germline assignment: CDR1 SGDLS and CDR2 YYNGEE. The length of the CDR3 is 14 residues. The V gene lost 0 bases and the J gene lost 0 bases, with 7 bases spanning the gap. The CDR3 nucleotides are TGTGCCAGCAGCGTAGGGGACACCTCCTACGAGCAGTACTTC. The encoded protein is CASSVGDTSYEQYF.